This T cell receptor beta chain was recorded in a study of blood T cell repertoires in COVID-19. Study-wide context: Acute and convalescent COVID-19 specimens originated in the United States, Italy and Spain. The cDNA or gDNA used as material had been derived from T cells, B-cell-depleted T cells, or PBMCs.

V was pared by 2 bases and J by 2 bases, with 15 bases between. The CDR3 runs 16 residues. CDR1 KGHSH and CDR2 LQKENI come from the germline V gene. This clone has only one observation. Authors' data handling: Nucleated cell counts were estimated from reference gene primer amplification. TCRdb keeps only in-frame clones here, not all; method: immunoSEQ multiplex PCR. The V and J calls and clone size come from that table; D and trimming were worked out from the DNA. Among roughly 300,000 clones, about 88% were seen once, and the ten largest hold around 1.6%. While infection was still active, Seattle patients were enrolled and then followed longitudinally.

The sample comprised peripheral blood. The chain links TRBV18 to TRBJ1-1, with TRBD1 as a possible D gene (6 bases). The sequence came from a human donor with COVID-19, enrolled during active disease. The donor label of this sample is uncertain. The CDR3 spells CASSPVGAGGNTEAFF. CDR3 nucleotides: TGTGCCAGCTCACCAGTGGGGGCAGGAGGAAACACTGAAGCTTTCTTT.